The rows below give T cell receptor beta chains drawn from one sample of a study of STAT5B mutations in CD4+ large granular lymphocyte leukemia. The method was immunoSEQ multiplex PCR; TCRdb's version includes in-frame clones alone and lacks a portion of them. The repertoire holds several thousand clones, with 74% as singletons. The sequenced material came from PBMCs. The receptors originated from a woman in her 70s with CD4+ T-cell large granular lymphocyte leukemia. Each CDR3 is given without its conserved first and last residue.

v_gene	j_gene	CDR3aa
TRBV9	TRBJ2-5	ASTFGQGREETQY
TRBV5-1	TRBJ1-6	ASSPKQGTYNSPLH
TRBV7-2	TRBJ1-1	ASSLGQMNTEAF
TRBV29-1	TRBJ1-1	SVAEGGFKAF
TRBV5-1	TRBJ2-2	ASSLSGRETGELF
TRBV29-1	TRBJ1-3	SVGDRAGNTIY
TRBV6-1	TRBJ2-7	ASSELGVGVEQY
TRBV15	TRBJ2-3	ATRGGVEDTQY
TRBV5-1	TRBJ2-7	ASSSPQGYEQY
TRBV9	TRBJ2-6	ASSVSHSGANVLT
TRBV7-8	TRBJ2-4	ASSTRGGDIQY
TRBV6-1	TRBJ1-5	ASSPDGNQPQH
TRBV7-9	TRBJ1-1	ASSDDKGDTEAF
TRBV27	TRBJ1-1	ASSPRDAFEAF
TRBV7-8	TRBJ1-5	ASSYDRGWNQPQH
TRBV11-2	TRBJ2-2	ASSLLPGTGVYTGELF
TRBV11-2	TRBJ2-2	ASSLGDFGTGELF
TRBV5-8	TRBJ1-4	ASSFFQGSGTNEKLF
TRBV10-2	TRBJ2-2	ASGTATGELF
TRBV6-1	TRBJ2-1	ASSETAAYNEQF
TRBV28	TRBJ1-2	ASSFGGRDYGYT
TRBV10-3	TRBJ2-7	AIRIGQGKDEQY
TRBV14	TRBJ2-1	ASSQERGWASRYNEQF
TRBV11-2	TRBJ1-3	ASSTGAENTIY
TRBV19	TRBJ2-1	ASSTTGTRIPNEQF
TRBV5-1	TRBJ2-2	ASSLAGTVVGGELF
TRBV5-1	TRBJ2-3	ASSTQPGRGISDTQY
TRBV9	TRBJ1-1	ASSPSPGEGATEAF
TRBV28	TRBJ1-2	ASRPSRVGAGGYT
TRBV7-8	TRBJ2-7	ASSPRQGTGQY
TRBV4-1	TRBJ2-5	ASSQLPQGLYQETQY
TRBV2	TRBJ2-2	ASRGAGTGITGELF
TRBV5-4	TRBJ1-3	ASSLNTYSGNTIY
TRBV10-2	TRBJ2-7	ASSDTSGRAERPYEQY
TRBV7-2	TRBJ1-1	ASSPGRTLAETEAF
TRBV5-6	TRBJ1-1	ASRIRGPNTEAF
TRBV5-1	TRBJ1-2	ASSNWVDGYT
TRBV6-1	TRBJ2-2	ASSVSTGELF
TRBV11-2	TRBJ2-1	ASSLAEYNEQF
TRBV4-3	TRBJ1-1	ASSYPGQTNEAF
TRBV18	TRBJ2-7	ASSPPGGVTYEQY
TRBV4-3	TRBJ1-2	ASSQETMNYGYT
TRBV7-2	TRBJ1-6	ASSLGRSYNSPLH
TRBV2	TRBJ2-5	ASRLTYQETQY
TRBV7-8	TRBJ1-1	ASREGRDTEAF
TRBV7-8	TRBJ1-3	ASSFDRRGNTIY
TRBV4-1	TRBJ2-5	ASRRTSGRGGTETQY
TRBV11-2	TRBJ2-6	ASSYTGLRVSGANVLT
TRBV7-9	TRBJ2-7	ASSLGGGDEQY
TRBV6-1	TRBJ1-1	ASSAGRYTEAF
TRBV19	TRBJ2-3	ASSPWADRATDTQY
TRBV5-4	TRBJ1-2	ASSSDRAYGYT
TRBV29-1	TRBJ2-5	SVSRLGATNQETQY
TRBV11-2	TRBJ1-4	ASSLDRNNEKLF